This TCR beta chain came from a study of immune evolution from preneoplasia to lung adenocarcinoma. Germline V CDR1 and CDR2: MNHNS, SASEGT. V trimming: 2 bases; J trimming: 1 base; junction bases outside the gene matches: 29. This CDR3 spans 24 amino acids. The data were produced by immunoSEQ multiplex PCR, yet TCRdb's version contains in-frame clones alone and is incomplete. The sample yields approximately 4,900 clones, 85% to 90% seen once. This receptor was taken from a person aged 70 to 85 with lung adenocarcinoma. The sequencing sample was made of FFPE atypical adenomatous hyperplasia tissue from the lung. Indicated subset: atypical adenomatous hyperplasia (AAH), lung preneoplasia. J is TRBJ2-3 and V is TRBV6-1; 8 nucleotides match TRBD2. The CDR3 DNA is TGTGCCAGCAGTGAATGTTTGCTTCCGCGGGGGGCCCAACAACCAAGCATTGGCACAGATACGCAGTATTTT. Amino acid sequence: CASSECLLPRGAQQPSIGTDTQYF.